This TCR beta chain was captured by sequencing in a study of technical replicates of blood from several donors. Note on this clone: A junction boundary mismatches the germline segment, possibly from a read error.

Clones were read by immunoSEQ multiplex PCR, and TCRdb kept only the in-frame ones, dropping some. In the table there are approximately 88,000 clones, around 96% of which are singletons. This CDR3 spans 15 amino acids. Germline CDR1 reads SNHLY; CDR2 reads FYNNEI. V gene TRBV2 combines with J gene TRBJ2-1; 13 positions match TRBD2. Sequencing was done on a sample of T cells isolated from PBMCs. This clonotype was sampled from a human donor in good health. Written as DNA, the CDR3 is TGTGCCAGCGGGAGGACTAGCGGGAGTAGGGCTTATCAGCTCTTC. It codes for CASGRTSGSRAYQLF.